The present TCR beta chain was sequenced within a study of blood T cell repertoires in COVID-19. Study in general: Both acute and convalescent COVID-19 samples were obtained from the United States, Italy and Spain. Sample material is recorded as cDNA or gDNA derived from T cells, B-cell-depleted T cells, or PBMCs.

In the study's own analysis: The assay estimated nucleated cells by amplifying reference gene primers. Data came from immunoSEQ multiplex PCR; TCRdb stores just in-frame clones and leaves some out. V, J and clone size are taken as reported in that table, and D and trimming were inferred from the DNA itself. The sample lists 350,000 to 450,000 clones, around 85% occurring once. The CDR3 has 15 amino acids. The junction had 7 bases not matched to a gene; V was cut back by 4 bases and J by 5 bases. Germline lookup yields CDR1 MNHEY and CDR2 SVGAGI. The receptor comes from a young woman with acute or convalescent COVID-19. The chain couples TRBV6-5 to TRBJ1-4; TRBD1 agrees at 7 bases. Specimen: peripheral blood. CDR3 in DNA: TGTGCCAGCAGTTTCTGGGACAGCCGGAATGAAAAACTGTTTTTT. Its protein is CASSFWDSRNEKLFF.